This record concerns one TCR beta chain sequence. Its antigen is still unknown. Prepared libraries of TCR beta cDNA carried unique molecular identifiers. TCRdb redid the calling of the PCR reads with MiXCR, one entry per CDR3 protein. This sample yields hundreds of thousands of distinct CDR3 sequences, of which over 45% are seen a single time; about 10% belongs to the top ten. This specimen belongs to a study of post-analysis software for immune sequencing data. Broader study findings: Controls showed lower frequencies than patients for five or six TRBV segments, and TRBV5-6, TRBV5-1 and TRBV20-1 were among these.

This CDR3 has 15 residues. V shed 7 bases, J shed 9 bases, and the junction held 13 bases outside the gene matches. CDR1 and CDR2 from the germline V gene are SNHLY and FYNNEI. The source material was blood. The receptor's source is a girl under 10 years old with multiple sclerosis. This chain joins TRBV2 and TRBJ1-5; TRBD1 aligns across 9 bases. Written as DNA, the CDR3 is TGTGCCAGCACGCTTTTGGGACAGGGAATCGCGCCCCAGCATTTT. Amino acids: CASTLLGQGIAPQHF.